Following are 10 T cell receptor beta chains from one sample sequenced in a study of T-cell reconstitution after alpha-beta-depleted transplantation in children. The authors prepared the TCRbeta library with unique molecular identifiers. MiXCR, run by TCRdb on the PCR reads, gives a single entry per CDR3 protein. Among approximately 110,000 distinct CDR3 sequences listed, approximately 22% were seen once. The sequencing used PBMCs, mostly from graft donor cells, collected 180 days after TCRalphabeta/CD19-depleted stem cell transplant. The receptors stem from a male patient aged 2 to 10 who had a stem cell transplant for chronic granulomatous disease, so the T cells may come from the graft donor.

This chain links TRBV29-1 with TRBJ2-1; TRBD2 aligns across 7 bases. Trimming removed 7 bases from V and 1 base from J; junction bases left unmatched: 13. This CDR3 has 16 residues. The germline V gene encodes CDR1 SQVTM and CDR2 ANQGSEA. DNA for the CDR3: TGCAGCGCCGCGAGGATAGCGGGCTTATCCTACAATGAGCAGTTCTTC. Its translation: CSAARIAGLSYNEQFF.

There are many counts of this clonotype. The V and J genes are TRBV6-5 and TRBJ2-7, with D unresolved. Germline assignment: CDR1 MNHEY and CDR2 SVGAGI. Trimming removed 5 bases from V and 0 bases from J, with 11 bases in between. The CDR3 runs to 14 residues. CDR3 amino acids: CASSRRLNSYEQYF. DNA for the CDR3: TGTGCCAGCAGTCGACGCCTGAACTCCTACGAGCAGTACTTC.

This rearrangement joins TRBV5-5 to TRBJ2-1, with 7 bases that match TRBD2. V trimming: 4 bases; J trimming: 5 bases; junction bases outside the gene matches: 9. The CDR3 runs to 15 residues. Germline CDR1 SGHKS, CDR2 YYEKEE (reference sequence). DNA of the CDR3: TGTGCCAGCAGCCAGTTGCTAGCGGAGGACAATGAGCAGTTCTTC. As protein: CASSQLLAEDNEQFF.

This clonotype came up many times. CDR3 protein: CSVRPGPKAKNIQYF. The CDR3 bases are TGCAGCGTTAGACCGGGACCCAAAGCCAAAAACATTCAGTACTTC. The chain has TRBV29-1 and TRBJ2-4; D is perhaps TRBD1 or TRBD2 (5 bases each). Germline values: CDR1 SQVTM, CDR2 ANQGSEA. V shed 5 bases and J shed 0 bases, with 14 bases lying between them. The CDR3 covers 15 residues.

The table lists this clonotype with a few counts. V is TRBV7-9 and J is TRBJ2-7; D may be TRBD1 (6 bases). Per germline, CDR1 SEHNR and CDR2 FQNEAQ (reference sequence). V gave up 5 bases and J gave up 5 bases, with 16 bases separating them. CDR3 length: 14 amino acids. The CDR3 spells CASSERGGLNEQYF. CDR3 DNA sequence: TGTGCCAGCAGCGAGCGTGGGGGCCTCAACGAGCAGTACTTC.

The genes are TRBV12-3 or TRBV12-4 and TRBJ2-2; the D gene is possibly TRBD2 (6 bases). The CDR3 covers 17 residues. Trimming removed 3 bases from V and 1 base from J, with 15 bases in between. Written as DNA, the CDR3 is TGTGCCAGCAGTTTTGGTCTCGGGGGAGAGAACACCGGGGAGCTGTTTTTT. Encoded protein: CASSFGLGGENTGELFF.

In its sample, this clonotype was seen many times. The CDR3 DNA reads TGCAGCGGCCGAACGGGGGTGGATACGCAGTATTTT. This codes for CSGRTGVDTQYF. The chain joins TRBV29-1 to TRBJ2-3; possibly TRBD2 for D (6 bases). V was clipped by 7 bases and J by 6 bases, with 14 bases between them. Germline-derived CDR1 and CDR2 are SQVTM and ANQGSEA. The CDR3 sequence is 12 residues long.

This clonotype was counted at least ten times. The chain recombines TRBV3-1 with TRBJ1-1, with TRBD1 matching over 8 bases. The CDR3 spans 13 residues. V lost 7 bases and J lost 4; bases outside the gene matches: 5. In germline, CDR1 is LGHDT, CDR2 YNNKEL (reference sequence). The DNA of the CDR3 is TGTGCCAGCAAAGGACAGGGCGGCACTGAAGCTTTCTTT. Translating gives CASKGQGGTEAFF.

In this sample, this clonotype turned up many times. This sequence joins TRBV15 and TRBJ2-1; D unclear. From germline, CDR1 is LNHNV and CDR2 YYDKDF (reference sequence). V was clipped by 0 bases and J by 6 bases, with 21 bases between them. The CDR3 loop spans 18 amino acids. The CDR3 DNA reads TGTGCCACCAGCAGAGATCTCGGTCGAGACTCCATCAGCAATGAGCAGTTCTTC. The encoded protein is CATSRDLGRDSISNEQFF.

This clonotype was counted many times. V and J are TRBV15 and TRBJ2-1, with D perhaps matching TRBD1 (5 bases). The V and J ends lost 1 base and 0 bases respectively, with 7 bases between them. The V gene's germline CDR1 is LNHNV and CDR2 YYDKDF (reference sequence). This CDR3 is built from 15 residues. CDR3 amino acids: CATSRGTSSYNEQFF. The DNA for the CDR3 is TGTGCCACCAGCAGAGGGACAAGCTCCTACAATGAGCAGTTCTTC.